The 27 T cell receptor beta chains in this list originate from one sample, sequenced in a study of regulatory dendritic cells for organ transplantation (dated by TCRdb to about 2017). The library was built by means of the immunoSEQ multiplex PCR assay. Held by TCRdb, this immuneACCESS table contains in-frame sequences only and omits some clones. Under half of the omission traces to an unresolved V gene where checked; the cause of the rest is unknown. The table for this sample lists fewer than 50,000 clones; 75% to 95% of them were counted only once. The ten largest clones add up to 0.11% of the sample. The sample was naive CD8+ T cells from blood. What this sample's cell subset or site label stands for: CD45RA+ naive T cells. The receptors come from a human donor in good health.

V usage is TRBV4-3 and J usage is TRBJ1-2; D call uncertain. V lost 0 bases and J lost 8, with 19 bases in between. This CDR3 has 16 amino acids. CDR1 and CDR2 from the germline V gene are LGHNA and YSLEER. This CDR3 is CASSQDMGSAIIGYTF. The CDR3, as DNA: TGCGCCAGCAGCCAAGATATGGGGTCTGCTATTATCGGCTACACCTTC.

The rearrangement links TRBV2 to TRBJ1-4; TRBD1 is a possible D gene (6 bases). V was clipped by 7 bases and J by 0 bases, with 9 bases between them. The CDR3 length is 14 residues. The germline V gene has CDR1 SNHLY and CDR2 FYNNEI. This CDR3 reads CASTGAATNEKLFF. CDR3 sequence (DNA): TGTGCCAGCACGGGGGCAGCAACTAATGAAAAACTGTTTTTT.

The J gene is TRBJ2-1, the V gene TRBV11-3; perhaps TRBD1 as D (6 bases). The CDR3 totals 13 residues. Trimming took 5 bases from V and 4 from J, leaving 9 bases between them. Looked up from germline, CDR1 is SGHNT and CDR2 is YENEEA. This CDR3 reads CASSPRGYNEQFF. The CDR3 DNA reads TGTGCCAGCAGCCCTAGGGGGTACAATGAGCAGTTCTTC. Full variable domain (outside the CDR3, taken from reference TRBV11-3 and TRBJ2-1): EAGVVQSPRYKIIEKKQPVAFWCNPISGHNTLYWYLQNLGQGPELLIRYENEEAVDDSQLPKDRFSAERLKGVDSTLKIQPAELGDSAVYLCASSPRGYNEQFFGPGTRLTVL.

The V gene is TRBV4-3, the J gene TRBJ1-5, with D possibly TRBD1 on 5 matching bases. CDR3 length: 16 amino acids. Trimming pared 1 base from V and 7 bases from J, leaving 17 bases between. CDR1 is LGHNA and CDR2 is YSLEER in the germline V gene. The CDR3 here is CASSQVWDPRKQPQHF. CDR3 bases: TGCGCCAGCAGCCAAGTATGGGACCCTCGGAAACAGCCCCAGCATTTT.

This sequence joins TRBV7-9 and TRBJ1-5, with D uncertain. Trimming removed 1 base from V and 4 bases from J, with 8 bases in between. CDR3 length equals 14 residues. Germline-derived CDR1 and CDR2 are SEHNR and FQNEAQ (reference sequence). CDR3 nucleotides: TGTGCCAGCAGCTTAGGGGGTAGAAATCAGCCCCAGCATTTT. The encoded protein is CASSLGGRNQPQHF.

The genes are TRBV5-4 and TRBJ2-5; D is perhaps TRBD2 (5 bases). This CDR3 has 17 residues. CDR1 and CDR2 (germline): SGHNT, YYREEE (reference sequence). Trimming removed 1 base from V and 0 bases from J, with 16 bases in between. CDR3 nucleotide sequence: TGTGCCAGCAGCTTGAGGGTTGGCGGACTGTACCAAGAGACCCAGTACTTC. Its translation: CASSLRVGGLYQETQYF.

This chain uses TRBV4-1 with TRBJ1-6; D is uncertain. Germline assignment: CDR1 MGHRA and CDR2 YSYEKL. Trimming stripped 0 bases from V and 9 bases from J, with 12 bases between. The CDR3 consists of 15 residues. CDR3 region: CASSQEGRGSSPLHF. In DNA, the CDR3 is TGCGCCAGCAGCCAAGAAGGGCGGGGAAGTTCACCCCTCCACTTT.

This sequence joins TRBV27 and TRBJ1-4, with 7 positions matching TRBD1. Germline CDR1 reads MNHEY; CDR2 reads SMNVEV (reference sequence). V lost 5 bases to trimming and J lost 8 bases; unmatched junction nucleotides: 5. CDR3 length: 13 residues. The CDR3 spells CASSAGGHEKLFF. DNA of the CDR3: TGTGCCAGCAGTGCAGGGGGGCACGAAAAACTGTTTTTT. The whole variable domain, filled in from reference TRBV27 and TRBJ1-4, reads EAQVTQNPRYLITVTGKKLTVTCSQNMNHEYMSWYRQDPGLGLRQIYYSMNVEVTDKGDVPEGYKVSRKEKRNFPLILESPSPNQTSLYFCASSAGGHEKLFFGSGTQLSVL.

Note on this clone: Its ends do not fully match the called genes, so a read error is possible. The chain recombines TRBV19 with TRBJ2-7; 11 nucleotides align to TRBD2. The length of the CDR3 is 15 residues. Germline V CDR1 and CDR2: LNHDA, SQIVND (reference sequence). In DNA form, the CDR3 reads TGTGCCAGTAGTTTTAGCGGGAGGGGAGGTTACGAGCAGTGCTTC. Residues: CASSFSGRGGYEQCF.

CDR3 nucleotide sequence: TGTGCCAGCAGCTTAGAGGTAGCGGGGGCCCTATACAATGAGCAGTTCTTC. Translated, it gives CASSLEVAGALYNEQFF. This chain links TRBV7-6 with TRBJ2-1, with 9 bases that match TRBD2. V lost 1 base to trimming and J lost 4 bases; unmatched junction nucleotides: 8. This CDR3 is built from 17 residues. The germline gives CDR1 SGHVS, CDR2 FNYEAQ.

J is TRBJ2-7 and V is TRBV4-3; weak D call: TRBD2 (6 bases). The V end lost 0 bases, the J end lost 7 bases, and 19 bases lay between the germline ends. CDR1 and CDR2 (germline): LGHNA, YSLEER. The CDR3 loop spans 16 amino acids. As DNA, the CDR3 is TGCGCCAGCAGCCAAGATTTGGAGGGGTGGGGTAAGGAGCAGTACTTC. It specifies CASSQDLEGWGKEQYF.

The chain uses TRBV27 and TRBJ2-1; possible D gene TRBD2, 6 bases. The CDR3 contains 12 residues. Per germline, CDR1 MNHEY and CDR2 SMNVEV (reference sequence). Between the trimmed V and J ends, which lost 4 bases and 10 bases, there was a span of 11 bases. The DNA for the CDR3 is TGTGCCAGCAGTTATGGGGGAGGCGAGCAGTTCTTC. It yields the protein CASSYGGGEQFF.

The rearrangement links TRBV5-4 to TRBJ2-3; D might be TRBD1 (7 bases). This CDR3 region has 15 residues. Germline assignment: CDR1 SGHNT and CDR2 YYREEE (reference sequence). The ends were cut back, 3 bases at V and 2 bases at J, with 13 bases in the middle. The CDR3 protein is CASSWPGGITDTQYF. Written as DNA, the CDR3 is TGTGCCAGCAGCTGGCCAGGGGGGATCACAGATACGCAGTATTTT.

The V and J genes are TRBV7-9 and TRBJ2-7; 9 nucleotides match TRBD1. V dropped 4 bases and J dropped 3; count of bases not matched to a gene: 7. The CDR3 consists of 15 residues. Germline values: CDR1 SEHNR, CDR2 FQNEAQ (reference sequence). For the CDR3, the DNA is TGTGCCAGCAGCTCGGGACAGGGAGGCGTCTACGAGCAGTACTTC. Translation: CASSSGQGGVYEQYF.

The gene calls are TRBV28 and TRBJ2-4; D gene ambiguous. Germline CDR1 and CDR2: MDHEN and SYDVKM. The germline V and J ends were trimmed by 5 bases and 2 bases, with 13 bases remaining between them. The CDR3 is 15 residues long. The CDR3 is CASSHPRVSKNIQYF. CDR3 DNA: TGTGCCAGCAGTCACCCTAGGGTCTCCAAAAACATTCAGTACTTC.

V gene TRBV27 combines with J gene TRBJ2-7, with 7 bases matching TRBD1. The germline CDR1 and CDR2 sequences are MNHEY and SMNVEV (reference sequence). J lost 7 bases, V lost 5 bases, and 8 bases had no gene match. The CDR3 is 13 amino acids. The CDR3 nucleotides read TGTGCCAGCAGTAACAGGGGTCATAGGGAGCAGTACTTC. Amino acid sequence: CASSNRGHREQYF.

The V call is TRBV25-1, the J call TRBJ2-2; 11 nucleotides align to TRBD1. V was clipped by 6 bases and J by 6 bases; unmatched bases: 12. In germline, CDR1 is MGHDK, CDR2 SYGVNS. There are 17 residues in the CDR3. CDR3 amino acids: CASSRTGGMDVPGELFF. CDR3 in DNA: TGTGCCAGCAGCCGGACAGGGGGCATGGATGTTCCCGGGGAGCTGTTTTTT.

V and J are TRBV9 and TRBJ2-2, with D maybe TRBD2 (6 bases). The CDR3 consists of 18 residues. Germline loops: CDR1 SGDLS, CDR2 YYNGEE. Trimming removed 3 bases from V and 1 base from J, with 19 bases in between. CDR3: CASSAGGGLQLNTGELFF. The CDR3 region has the DNA TGTGCCAGCAGCGCCGGTGGGGGACTCCAATTGAACACCGGGGAGCTGTTTTTT.

The J gene is TRBJ2-7, the V gene TRBV11-2; possible D gene TRBD2, 5 bases. With 3 bases removed from V and 2 bases from J, the gap between germline ends came to 11 bases. The CDR3 totals 14 residues. From germline, CDR1 is SGHAT and CDR2 FQNNGV. Here the CDR3 reads CASSFDTGTYEQYF. The CDR3, as DNA: TGTGCCAGCAGCTTTGATACGGGGACCTACGAGCAGTACTTC.

In the case of this clone: The sample carries other DNA sequences with the same CDR3. This rearrangement joins TRBV9 to TRBJ1-1, with D maybe TRBD1 (5 bases). The germline gives CDR1 SGDLS, CDR2 YYNGEE. The CDR3 is 13 residues long. V lost 0 bases and J 4 bases, leaving 7 bases between the germline ends. CDR3 region: CASSVGGSTEAFF. The CDR3 DNA sequence: TGTGCCAGCAGCGTAGGGGGGTCCACTGAAGCTTTCTTT.

DNA of the CDR3: TGTGCCAGCAGCTTAGCGGGGGAGATTGATGAGCAGTTCTTC. This sequence encodes CASSLAGEIDEQFF. This chain links TRBV7-6 with TRBJ2-1; tentatively, D is TRBD1 or TRBD2 (5 bases each). Germline CDR1 is SGHVS and CDR2 is FNYEAQ. The CDR3 is made up of 14 amino acids. With 0 bases removed from V and 8 bases from J, the gap between germline ends came to 11 bases.

J is TRBJ2-1 and V is TRBV4-2; 10 bases map to TRBD2. Germline values: CDR1 LGHNA, CDR2 YNFKEQ. This CDR3 region has 15 residues. The trim removed 3 bases at V and 5 bases at J, leaving 4 bases unmatched. CDR3 coding DNA: TGTGCCAGCAGCCATACTAGCGGGGCCCACAATGAGCAGTTCTTC. Translating gives CASSHTSGAHNEQFF.

The chain couples TRBV7-9 to TRBJ2-5; D is unclear. The CDR3 is 15 amino acids. Germline CDR1 SEHNR, CDR2 FQNEAQ (reference sequence). V shed 4 bases and J shed 1 base, with 13 bases lying between them. CDR3 DNA: TGTGCCAGCAGCTCCCCTCCAGGTTTCCAAGAGACCCAGTACTTC. Amino acids: CASSSPPGFQETQYF.

The chain employs TRBV9 and TRBJ2-7; maybe TRBD1 (6 bases). Trimming left V 0 bases short and J 4 bases short, with 11 bases between. The CDR3 loop spans 14 amino acids. CDR1 SGDLS and CDR2 YYNGEE come from the germline V gene. CDR3 in amino acids: CASSVEGVGYEQYF. CDR3 DNA sequence: TGTGCCAGCAGCGTAGAGGGGGTTGGGTACGAGCAGTACTTC.

The chain uses TRBV11-2 and TRBJ2-7; D is unclear. The V end was cut by 5 bases, the J end by 2 bases, with 19 bases between. CDR1 is SGHAT, CDR2 FQNNGV, per germline. This CDR3 contains 16 residues. CDR3 sequence reads: CASSPKGLQPTYEQYF. CDR3 in DNA: TGTGCCAGCAGCCCAAAGGGCCTGCAGCCCACCTACGAGCAGTACTTC.

There are a few counts of this clone. J is TRBJ1-2 and V is TRBV6-5; a possible D gene is TRBD1 (6 bases). CDR1 is MNHEY, CDR2 SVGAGI, per germline. V was cut by 2 bases and J by 4 bases, with 11 bases left in between. There are 14 residues in the CDR3. CDR3 in amino acids: CASSYRGKGYGYTF. The CDR3 coding sequence is TGTGCCAGCAGTTACAGGGGGAAAGGCTATGGCTACACCTTC.

J is TRBJ2-7 and V is TRBV4-3, with TRBD2 identical over 10 bases. The V gene's germline CDR1 is LGHNA and CDR2 YSLEER. The V segment lost 2 bases and the J segment 7 bases; nucleotides outside the gene matches: 8. The CDR3 is 15 residues long. CDR3 DNA sequence: TGCGCCAGCAGCCAACTTTCACTAGCGGGGATGGAGCAGTACTTC. Amino acid sequence: CASSQLSLAGMEQYF.